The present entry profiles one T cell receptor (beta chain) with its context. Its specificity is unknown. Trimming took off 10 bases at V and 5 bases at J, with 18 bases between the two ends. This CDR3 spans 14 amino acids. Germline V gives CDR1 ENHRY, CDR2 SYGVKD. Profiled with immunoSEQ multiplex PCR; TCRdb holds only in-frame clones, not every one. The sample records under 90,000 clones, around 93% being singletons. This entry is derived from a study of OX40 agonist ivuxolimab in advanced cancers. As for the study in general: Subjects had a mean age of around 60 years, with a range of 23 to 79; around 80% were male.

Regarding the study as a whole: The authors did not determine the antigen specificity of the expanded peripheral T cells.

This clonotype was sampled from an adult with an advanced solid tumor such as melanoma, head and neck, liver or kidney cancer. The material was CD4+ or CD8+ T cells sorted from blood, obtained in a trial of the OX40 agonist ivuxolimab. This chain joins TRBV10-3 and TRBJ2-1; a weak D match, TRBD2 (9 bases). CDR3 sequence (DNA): TGTGCCACCAGGGGGCGGGAGGGCAACAATGAGCAGTTCTTC. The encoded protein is CATRGREGNNEQFF.